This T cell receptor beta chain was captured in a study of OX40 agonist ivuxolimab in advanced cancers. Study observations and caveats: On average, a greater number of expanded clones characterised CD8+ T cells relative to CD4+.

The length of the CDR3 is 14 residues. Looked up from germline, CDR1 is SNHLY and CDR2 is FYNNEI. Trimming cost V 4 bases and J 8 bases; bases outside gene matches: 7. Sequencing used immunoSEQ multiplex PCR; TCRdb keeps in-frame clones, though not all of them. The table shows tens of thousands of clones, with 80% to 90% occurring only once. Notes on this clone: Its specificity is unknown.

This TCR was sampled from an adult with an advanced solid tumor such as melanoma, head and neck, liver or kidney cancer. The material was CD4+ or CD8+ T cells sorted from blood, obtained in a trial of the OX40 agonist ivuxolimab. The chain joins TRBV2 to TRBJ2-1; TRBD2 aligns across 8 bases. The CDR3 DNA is TGTGCCAGCAGTGTCGGACTAGCAGCCGATGAGCAGTTCTTC. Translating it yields CASSVGLAADEQFF.